This T cell receptor beta chain was found in a study of T cells expressing NK-cell markers. Turning to the study itself: Underlying the TCR beta repertoires were sorted CD3+CD56+NKG2C+, CD3+CD56+NKG2C- and CD3+CD56-NKG2C+ T cells.

CDR1 is KGHSH, CDR2 LQKENI, per germline. The CDR3 consists of 16 residues. Each CDR3 protein gets one entry in TCRdb, which reprocessed the 5' RACE reads and gives no DNA. This sample carries about 380,000 distinct CDR3 sequences, with about 5.2% going to the ten biggest clones. Sequenced sample: blood T cells: a sorted CD56 or NKG2C T cell subset, CD4+ or CD8+ T cells, or bulk PBMC T cells (not recorded which). The chain employs TRBV18 and TRBJ2-1; TCRdb's D call of TRBD2 is untestable without DNA. This receptor was identified in a man between 18 and 69 years old in good health. The CDR3 spells CASSPPGTRRGNEQFF.